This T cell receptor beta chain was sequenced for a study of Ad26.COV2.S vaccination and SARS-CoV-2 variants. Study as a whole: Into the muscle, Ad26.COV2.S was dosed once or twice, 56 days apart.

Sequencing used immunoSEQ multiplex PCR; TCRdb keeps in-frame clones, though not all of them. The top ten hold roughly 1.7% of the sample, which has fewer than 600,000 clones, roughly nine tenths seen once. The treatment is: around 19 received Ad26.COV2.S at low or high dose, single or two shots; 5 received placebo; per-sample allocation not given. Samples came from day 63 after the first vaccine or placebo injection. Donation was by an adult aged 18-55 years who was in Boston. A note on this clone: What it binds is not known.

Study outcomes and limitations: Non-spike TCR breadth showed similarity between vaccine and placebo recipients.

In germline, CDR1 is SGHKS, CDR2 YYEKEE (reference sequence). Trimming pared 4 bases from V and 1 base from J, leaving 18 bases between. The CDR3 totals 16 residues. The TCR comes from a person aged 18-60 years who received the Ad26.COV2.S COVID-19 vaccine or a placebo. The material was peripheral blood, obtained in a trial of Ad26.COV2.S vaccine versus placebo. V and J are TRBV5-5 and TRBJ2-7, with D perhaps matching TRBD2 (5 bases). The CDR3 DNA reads TGTGCCAGCAGCCCTTCGGACTTAATCCCTTCCTACGAGCAGTACTTC. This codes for CASSPSDLIPSYEQYF.